One TCR beta chain is described in this entry. Recovery meant two consecutive negative NP/OP PCR tests, professional clearance, or resolved symptoms. Measured with immunoSEQ multiplex PCR; TCRdb has only the in-frame clones, and not every one. The data contain 100,000 or so clones, 80% to 90% of them singletons. These data come from a study of blood T cell repertoires in COVID-19. Germline V CDR1 and CDR2: SGHRS, YFSETQ. The trim removed 3 bases at V and 10 bases at J, leaving 8 bases unmatched. This CDR3 has 14 residues. Sequencing was carried out using PBMCs or T cells enriched from blood (not recorded which). This chain uses TRBV5-1 with TRBJ2-1; 9 nucleotides match TRBD2. The clonotype was recovered from a woman in her forties or fifties who had recovered from COVID-19. CDR3 loop: CASSYERGVSEQFF. CDR3 coding DNA: TGCGCCAGCAGCTACGAGCGGGGGGTCTCCGAGCAGTTCTTC.